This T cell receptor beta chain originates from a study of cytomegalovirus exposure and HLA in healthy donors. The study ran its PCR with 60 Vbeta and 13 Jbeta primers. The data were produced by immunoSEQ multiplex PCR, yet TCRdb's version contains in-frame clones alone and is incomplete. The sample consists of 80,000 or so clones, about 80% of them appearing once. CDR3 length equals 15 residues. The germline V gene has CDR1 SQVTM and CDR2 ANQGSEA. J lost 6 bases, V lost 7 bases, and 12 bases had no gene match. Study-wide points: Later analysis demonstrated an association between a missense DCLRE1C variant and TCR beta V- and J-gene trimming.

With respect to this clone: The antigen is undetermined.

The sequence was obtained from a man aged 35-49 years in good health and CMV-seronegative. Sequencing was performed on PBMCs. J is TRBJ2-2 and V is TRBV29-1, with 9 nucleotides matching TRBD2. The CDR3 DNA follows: TGCAGCGGTGTGGTTAGCGGGGGAGGGTCCGGGGAGCTGTTTTTT. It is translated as CSGVVSGGGSGELFF.